This T cell receptor (beta chain) appears in the sequencing data of a study of T cell changes during pregnancy in multiple sclerosis. The CDR3 loop spans 14 amino acids. Trimming left V 0 bases short and J 4 bases short, with 9 bases between. From germline, CDR1 is SGHTA and CDR2 FQGNSA. The data were produced by immunoSEQ multiplex PCR, yet TCRdb's version contains in-frame clones alone and is incomplete. This repertoire shows around 100,000 clones, 90% to 95% found once; its top ten account for approximately 1%. The receptor's source is a female donor with multiple sclerosis, enrolled in a pregnancy study. Sequenced material: peripheral blood, taken before pregnancy. The genes are TRBV7-2 and TRBJ1-2; unclear D gene. The CDR3 sequence: CASSLATAAYGYTF. DNA for the CDR3: TGTGCCAGCAGCTTAGCCACAGCGGCCTATGGCTACACCTTC.